The subject of this entry is one TCR beta chain. Its antigen is not identified. These data come from a study of cytomegalovirus exposure and HLA in healthy donors. Study as a whole: Sequencing of 150 million to 200 million T cells in an earlier analysis found about 120 million unique TCR beta sequences. Study results and caveats: Later analysis found that TCR beta chains associated with HLA were more clonally expanded than other, equally common chains. The study designated about 180 TCR beta chains cytomegalovirus-associated. Later analysis identified several of the most significant clusters that appeared linked to common viral pathogens.

This CDR3 contains 15 residues. Germline V gene sequence: CDR1 SGHNT, CDR2 YYREEE (reference sequence). V lost 1 base to trimming and J lost 3 bases; unmatched junction nucleotides: 7. This PCR relied on a set of 60 Vbeta primers and 13 Jbeta primers. Produced via immunoSEQ multiplex PCR; TCRdb's table is partial and in-frame only. The sample contains 200,000 to 250,000 clones, approximately 88% of which appear only once. The genes are TRBV5-4 and TRBJ2-7; TRBD1 agrees at 7 bases. The clonotype was recovered from a boy aged 2 to 10 in good health and CMV-seronegative. Sequenced sample: PBMCs. The CDR3: CASSLSMGQNYEQYF. CDR3 bases: TGTGCCAGCAGCTTGAGTATGGGACAGAACTACGAGCAGTACTTC.